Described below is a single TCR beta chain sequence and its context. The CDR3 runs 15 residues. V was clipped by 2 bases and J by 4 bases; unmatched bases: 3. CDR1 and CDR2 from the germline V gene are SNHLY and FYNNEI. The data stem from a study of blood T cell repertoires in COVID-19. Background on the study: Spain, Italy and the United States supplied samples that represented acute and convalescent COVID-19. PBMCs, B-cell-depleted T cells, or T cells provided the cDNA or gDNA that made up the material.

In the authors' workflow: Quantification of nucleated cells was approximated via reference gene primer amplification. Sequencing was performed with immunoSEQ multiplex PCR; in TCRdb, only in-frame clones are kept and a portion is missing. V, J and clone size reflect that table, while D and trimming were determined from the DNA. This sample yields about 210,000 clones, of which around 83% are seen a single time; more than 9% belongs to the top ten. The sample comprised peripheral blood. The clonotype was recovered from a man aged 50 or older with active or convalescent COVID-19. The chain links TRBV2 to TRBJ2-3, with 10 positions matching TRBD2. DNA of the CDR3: TGTGCCAGCAGTGAACGCCTAGCGGGAGCAGATACGCAGTATTTT. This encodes CASSERLAGADTQYF.